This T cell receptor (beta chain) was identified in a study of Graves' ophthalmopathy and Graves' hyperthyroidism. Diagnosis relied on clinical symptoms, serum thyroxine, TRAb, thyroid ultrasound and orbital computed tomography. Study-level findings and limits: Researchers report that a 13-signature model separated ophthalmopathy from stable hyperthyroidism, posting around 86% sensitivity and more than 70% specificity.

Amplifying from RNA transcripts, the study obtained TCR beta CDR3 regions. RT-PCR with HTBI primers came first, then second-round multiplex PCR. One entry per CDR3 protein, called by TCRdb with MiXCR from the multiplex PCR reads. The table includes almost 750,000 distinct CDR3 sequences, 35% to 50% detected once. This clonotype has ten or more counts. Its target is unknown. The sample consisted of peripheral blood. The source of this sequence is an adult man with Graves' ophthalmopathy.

The CDR3 DNA reads TGTGCCAGCAGAAAGGACAGGGGGGACACTGAAGCTTTCTTT. This encodes CASRKDRGDTEAFF. V is TRBV2 and J is TRBJ1-1, with 10 bases that match TRBD1. Trimming at V came to 6 bases and at J to 3 bases, leaving 4 bases not matched to a gene. The CDR3 is made up of 14 amino acids. Germline loops: CDR1 SNHLY, CDR2 FYNNEI.